This TCR beta chain is from a study of T cells in Graves' hyperthyroidism and ophthalmopathy. The sample holds a few counts of this clonotype. What it binds is unknown. The CDR3 contains 14 residues. Germline CDR1 reads KGHDR; CDR2 reads SFDVKD. Trimming left V 2 bases short and J 1 base short, with 6 bases between. Findings of the study overall: Model-based prediction identified ophthalmopathy a median roughly 6.1 months prior to its onset.

Patients counted as stable if ophthalmopathy did not develop within 18 months. RNA transcripts yielded amplified TCR beta CDR3 regions. The TCR CDR3 first-round RT-PCR relied on the HTBI primer set. TCRdb called the multiplex PCR reads again in MiXCR, with one record for every CDR3 protein. The sample lists some 700,000 distinct CDR3 sequences, roughly 17% seen once, with roughly 16% in the top ten. The gene calls are TRBV24-1 and TRBJ2-3; D uncertain. The sequenced sample was blood. The sequence derives from a man aged 50 to 60 with Graves' hyperthyroidism. The CDR3: CATSDSGGTDTQYF. For the CDR3, the DNA is TGTGCCACCAGTGATTCGGGCGGCACAGATACGCAGTATTTT.